These T cell receptor beta chains were read from a single sample in a study of naive and memory T cell subsets. TCRdb processed the UMI-ligation and nested PCR reads anew with MiXCR; each CDR3 protein has one entry. Of some 31,000 distinct CDR3 sequences in the sample, 18% were seen once. Sequencing was carried out using effector memory CD4+ T cells from blood. These receptors were collected from a human donor in good health. CDR3s leave out the opening cysteine and the closing phenylalanine or tryptophan. D genes are given only for firm matches. Clone size, where shown, is once, few, many, or a class for clones that have expanded.

j_call: TRBJ2-4; d_call: NA; clone_size: few; v_call: TRBV30; cdr3_aa: AWSGTALAKNIQY
j_call: TRBJ1-2; d_call: NA; clone_size: NA; v_call: TRBV12-3/TRBV12-4; cdr3_aa: ASSPRTVGYGYT
j_call: TRBJ1-2; d_call: TRBD1; clone_size: few; v_call: TRBV14; cdr3_aa: ASSGHRGQEGYGYT
j_call: TRBJ2-7; d_call: TRBD2; clone_size: NA; v_call: TRBV28; cdr3_aa: ASTREIGYEQY
j_call: TRBJ2-1; d_call: NA; clone_size: few; v_call: TRBV20-1; cdr3_aa: SASRGAMGHEQF
j_call: TRBJ1-5; d_call: NA; clone_size: medium-sized; v_call: TRBV18; cdr3_aa: ASSRQDNQPQH
j_call: TRBJ2-1; d_call: NA; clone_size: NA; v_call: TRBV27; cdr3_aa: ASSSGAGQSSYNEQF
j_call: TRBJ1-5; d_call: NA; clone_size: NA; v_call: TRBV19; cdr3_aa: ASSILTPSNQPQH
j_call: TRBJ1-4; d_call: NA; clone_size: medium-sized; v_call: TRBV7-2; cdr3_aa: ASSLGLTGSANEKLF
j_call: TRBJ2-1; d_call: TRBD1; clone_size: NA; v_call: TRBV11-2; cdr3_aa: ASSLGGPGTGGNEQF
j_call: TRBJ1-1; d_call: NA; clone_size: few; v_call: TRBV20-1; cdr3_aa: SARSYRAMNTEAF
j_call: TRBJ1-1; d_call: TRBD1; clone_size: few; v_call: TRBV7-9; cdr3_aa: ASSLDRTGFIANAF
j_call: TRBJ1-1; d_call: TRBD1; clone_size: few; v_call: TRBV7-2; cdr3_aa: ASSPRDRGQYMNTEAF
j_call: TRBJ1-3; d_call: NA; clone_size: NA; v_call: TRBV5-1; cdr3_aa: ASSPRGGTGNTIY
j_call: TRBJ2-7; d_call: TRBD1; clone_size: NA; v_call: TRBV6-1; cdr3_aa: ASRKNSGQVAYEQY
j_call: TRBJ2-5; d_call: NA; clone_size: NA; v_call: TRBV6-1; cdr3_aa: ASRGERWSKQETQY
j_call: TRBJ2-2; d_call: TRBD2; clone_size: NA; v_call: TRBV30; cdr3_aa: AWSGLAGFTGELF
j_call: TRBJ2-5; d_call: NA; clone_size: NA; v_call: TRBV4-1; cdr3_aa: ASSHSGMSVGGFGETQY
j_call: TRBJ1-5; d_call: NA; clone_size: many; v_call: TRBV29-1; cdr3_aa: SVGGASNQPQH
j_call: TRBJ2-5; d_call: NA; clone_size: NA; v_call: TRBV20-1; cdr3_aa: SASFQETQY
j_call: TRBJ2-3; d_call: NA; clone_size: few; v_call: TRBV11-3; cdr3_aa: ASSLTGYTDTQY
j_call: TRBJ2-3; d_call: TRBD2; clone_size: NA; v_call: TRBV7-2; cdr3_aa: ASSFSGNWLDTQY
j_call: TRBJ1-4; d_call: NA; clone_size: few; v_call: TRBV5-4; cdr3_aa: ASSLAQGGNEKLF
j_call: TRBJ2-6; d_call: TRBD1; clone_size: few; v_call: TRBV4-2; cdr3_aa: ASSFPGQGFGANVLT